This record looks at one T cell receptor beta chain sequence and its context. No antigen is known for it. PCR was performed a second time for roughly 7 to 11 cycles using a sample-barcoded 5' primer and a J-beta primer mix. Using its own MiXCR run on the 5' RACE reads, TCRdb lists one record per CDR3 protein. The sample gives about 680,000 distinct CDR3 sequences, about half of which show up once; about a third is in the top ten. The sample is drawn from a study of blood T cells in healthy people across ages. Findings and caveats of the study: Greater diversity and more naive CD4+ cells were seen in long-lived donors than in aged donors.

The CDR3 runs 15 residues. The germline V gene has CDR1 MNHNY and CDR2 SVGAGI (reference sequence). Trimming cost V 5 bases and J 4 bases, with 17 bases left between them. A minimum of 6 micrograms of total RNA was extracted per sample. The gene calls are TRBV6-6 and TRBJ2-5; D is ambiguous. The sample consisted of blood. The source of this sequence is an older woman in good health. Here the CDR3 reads CASSPGYARRETQYF. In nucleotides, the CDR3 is TGTGCCAGCAGTCCCGGATATGCCAGGCGAGAGACCCAGTACTTC.